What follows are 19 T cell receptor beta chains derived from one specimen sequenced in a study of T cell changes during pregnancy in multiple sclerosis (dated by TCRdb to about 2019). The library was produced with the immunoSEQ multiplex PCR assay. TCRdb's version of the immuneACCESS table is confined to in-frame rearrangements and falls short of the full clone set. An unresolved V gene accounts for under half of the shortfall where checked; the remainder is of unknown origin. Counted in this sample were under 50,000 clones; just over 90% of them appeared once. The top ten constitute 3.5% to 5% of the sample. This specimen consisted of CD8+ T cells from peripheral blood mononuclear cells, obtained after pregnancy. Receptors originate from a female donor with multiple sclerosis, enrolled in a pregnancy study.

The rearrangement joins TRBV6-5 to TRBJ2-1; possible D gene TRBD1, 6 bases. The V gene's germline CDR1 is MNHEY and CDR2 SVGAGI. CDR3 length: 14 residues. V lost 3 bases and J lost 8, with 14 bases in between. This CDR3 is CASSYNTGFYEQFF. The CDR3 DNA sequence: TGTGCCAGCAGTTATAACACAGGGTTTTATGAGCAGTTCTTC.

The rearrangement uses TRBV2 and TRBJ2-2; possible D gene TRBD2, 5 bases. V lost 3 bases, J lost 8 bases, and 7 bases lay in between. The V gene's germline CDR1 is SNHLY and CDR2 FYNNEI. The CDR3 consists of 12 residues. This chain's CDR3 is CASSDRRGELFF. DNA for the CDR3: TGTGCCAGCAGTGACCGGAGGGGGGAGCTGTTTTTT.

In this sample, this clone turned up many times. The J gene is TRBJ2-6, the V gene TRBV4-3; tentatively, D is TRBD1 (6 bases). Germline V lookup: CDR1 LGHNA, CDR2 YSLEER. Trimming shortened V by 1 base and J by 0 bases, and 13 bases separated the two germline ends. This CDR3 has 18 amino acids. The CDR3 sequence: CASSQASEGVSGANVLTF. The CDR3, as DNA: TGCGCCAGCAGCCAAGCCTCAGAGGGGGTCTCTGGGGCCAACGTCCTGACTTTC.

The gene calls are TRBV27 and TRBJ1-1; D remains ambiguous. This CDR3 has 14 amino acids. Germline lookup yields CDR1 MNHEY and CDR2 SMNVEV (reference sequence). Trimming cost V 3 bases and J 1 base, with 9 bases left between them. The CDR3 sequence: CASSFPGKNTEAFF. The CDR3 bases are TGTGCCAGCAGTTTCCCAGGAAAGAACACTGAAGCTTTCTTT.

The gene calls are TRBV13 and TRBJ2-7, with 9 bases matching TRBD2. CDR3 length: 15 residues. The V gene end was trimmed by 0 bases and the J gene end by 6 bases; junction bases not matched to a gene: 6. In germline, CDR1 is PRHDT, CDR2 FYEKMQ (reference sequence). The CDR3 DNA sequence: TGTGCCAGCAGCTTAGGCGGTAGCGGGAGATCCGAGCAGTACTTC. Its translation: CASSLGGSGRSEQYF.

The CDR3 region is CASSFRRTSSYEQYF. The DNA of the CDR3 is TGTGCCAGCAGCTTCCGGCGGACAAGCTCCTACGAGCAGTACTTC. The genes are TRBV7-8 and TRBJ2-7, with D possibly being TRBD1 (5 bases). The V gene lost 3 bases and the J gene lost 0 bases, with 12 bases spanning the gap. Germline values: CDR1 SGHVS, CDR2 FQNEAQ. The CDR3 is 15 amino acids.

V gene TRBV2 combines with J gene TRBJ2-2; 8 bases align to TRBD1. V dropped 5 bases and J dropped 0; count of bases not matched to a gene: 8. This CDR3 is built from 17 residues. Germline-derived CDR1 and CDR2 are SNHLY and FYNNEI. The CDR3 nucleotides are TGTGCCAGCAGTATGTACCGGGACAGGTCGAACACCGGGGAGCTGTTTTTT. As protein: CASSMYRDRSNTGELFF.

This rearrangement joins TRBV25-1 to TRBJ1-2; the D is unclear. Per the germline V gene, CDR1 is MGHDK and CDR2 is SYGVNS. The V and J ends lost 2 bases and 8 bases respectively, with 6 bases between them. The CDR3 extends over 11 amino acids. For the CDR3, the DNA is TGTGCCAGCAGTGAAGGCGGAGGCTACACCTTC. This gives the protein CASSEGGGYTF.

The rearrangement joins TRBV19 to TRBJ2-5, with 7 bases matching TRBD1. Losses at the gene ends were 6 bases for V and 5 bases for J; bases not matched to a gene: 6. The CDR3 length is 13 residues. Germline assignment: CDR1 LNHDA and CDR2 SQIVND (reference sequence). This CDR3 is CASSKGADETQYF. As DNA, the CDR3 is TGTGCCAGTAGCAAGGGGGCAGATGAGACCCAGTACTTC.

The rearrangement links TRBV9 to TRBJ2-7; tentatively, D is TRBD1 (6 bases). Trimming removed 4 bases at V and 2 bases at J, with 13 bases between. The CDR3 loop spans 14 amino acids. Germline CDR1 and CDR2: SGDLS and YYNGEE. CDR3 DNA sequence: TGTGCCAGCAGCCCCCGGACAGATCCCTACGAGCAGTACTTC. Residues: CASSPRTDPYEQYF.

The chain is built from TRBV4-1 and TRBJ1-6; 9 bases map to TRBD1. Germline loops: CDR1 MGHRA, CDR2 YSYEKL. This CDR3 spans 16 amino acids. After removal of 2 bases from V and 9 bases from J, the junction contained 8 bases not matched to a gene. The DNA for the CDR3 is TGCGCCAGCAGCCAAAGGACAGGGGAAGTTTCTTCACCCCTCCACTTT. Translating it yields CASSQRTGEVSSPLHF.

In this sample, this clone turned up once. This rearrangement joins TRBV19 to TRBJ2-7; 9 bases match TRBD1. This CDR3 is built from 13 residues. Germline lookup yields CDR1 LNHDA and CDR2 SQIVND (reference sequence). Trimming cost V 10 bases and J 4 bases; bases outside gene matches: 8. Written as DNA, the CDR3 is TGTGCCACCCTGGCGGGACAGGGTTACGAGCAGTACTTC. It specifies CATLAGQGYEQYF.

CDR3 bases: TGTGCCAGCAGCTCAGGGTTCGGCTACACCTTC. Translated: CASSSGFGYTF. J is TRBJ1-2 and V is TRBV5-4, with D perhaps matching TRBD1 (5 bases). V lost 3 bases, J lost 8 bases, and 8 bases lay in between. CDR1 SGHNT and CDR2 YYREEE come from the germline V gene (reference sequence). This CDR3 spans 11 amino acids.

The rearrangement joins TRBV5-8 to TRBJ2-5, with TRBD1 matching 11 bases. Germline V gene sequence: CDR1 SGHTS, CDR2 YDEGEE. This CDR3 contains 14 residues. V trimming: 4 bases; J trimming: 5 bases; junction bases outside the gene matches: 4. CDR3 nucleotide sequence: TGTGCCAGCAGCCCGGGACAGGGGGTGGAGACCCAGTACTTC. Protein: CASSPGQGVETQYF.

CDR3 bases: TGCGCCAGCAGCTCCCAGAACACTGAAGCTTTCTTT. Encoded protein: CASSSQNTEAFF. The chain is built from TRBV5-1 and TRBJ1-1; D remains ambiguous. The germline V gene encodes CDR1 SGHRS and CDR2 YFSETQ. This CDR3 has 12 amino acids. Trimming took 3 bases from V and 1 from J, leaving 4 bases between them.

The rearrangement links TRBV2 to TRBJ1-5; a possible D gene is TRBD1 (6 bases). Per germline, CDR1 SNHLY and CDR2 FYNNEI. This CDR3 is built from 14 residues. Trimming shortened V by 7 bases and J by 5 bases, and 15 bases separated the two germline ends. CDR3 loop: CASTSGAEDQPQHF. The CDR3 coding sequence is TGTGCCAGCACTTCAGGGGCAGAGGATCAGCCCCAGCATTTT.

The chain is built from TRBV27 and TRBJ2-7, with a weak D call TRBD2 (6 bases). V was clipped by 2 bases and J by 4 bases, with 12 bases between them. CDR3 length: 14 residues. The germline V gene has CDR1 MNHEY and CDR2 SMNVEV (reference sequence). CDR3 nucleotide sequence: TGTGCCAGCAGTTTAAAGTGGCGGGATTACGAGCAGTACTTC. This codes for CASSLKWRDYEQYF.

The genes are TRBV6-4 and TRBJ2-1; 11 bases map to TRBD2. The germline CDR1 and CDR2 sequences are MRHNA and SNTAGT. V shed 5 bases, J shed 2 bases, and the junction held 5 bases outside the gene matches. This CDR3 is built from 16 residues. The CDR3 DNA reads TGTGCCAGCAGTCGACTAGCGGGAACGACCTACAATGAGCAGTTCTTC. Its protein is CASSRLAGTTYNEQFF.

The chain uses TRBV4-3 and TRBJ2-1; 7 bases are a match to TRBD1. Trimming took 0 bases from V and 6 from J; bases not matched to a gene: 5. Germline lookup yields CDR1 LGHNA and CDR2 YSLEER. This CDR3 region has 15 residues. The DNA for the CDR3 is TGCGCCAGCAGCCAAGATAGGTCAGGGGGCAATGAGCAGTTCTTC. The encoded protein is CASSQDRSGGNEQFF.